Sequencing of this TCR beta chain was carried out in a study of blood T cell repertoires in COVID-19 (dated by TCRdb to the early 2020s). As for the study more broadly: Samples covering the acute and convalescent phases of COVID-19 were provided by collaborators in the United States, Italy and Spain. The prospective study material was composed of cDNA or gDNA derived from T cells, B-cell-depleted T cells, or PBMCs. The dataset comprised deeply sampled blood TCRbeta repertoires from subjects exposed to, actively infected with, or recovered from COVID-19. A freely available public database, intended as a resource for researchers studying the immune response to SARS-CoV-2, is where the repertoires were released. Samples were obtained from the ongoing ImmuneRACE study (first 160 participants) and from about 1,300 subjects provided by 6 global collaborators. A de-identified subject ID, COVID-19 status, age in years and sex were almost always included in the sample metadata. Where available, HLA class I and class II types were obtained from metadata supplied by the sample provider rather than from assay-based typing.

V loses 4 bases, J loses 4 bases, and the germline ends lie 18 bases apart. Per the germline V gene (reference sequence), LGHDT is the CDR1 and YNNKEL is the CDR2. Measured from the cysteine to the phenylalanine, the CDR3 is 16 residues long. The only DNA kept is the CDR3, 48 bases in frame from the first base. The immunoSEQ Assay, a bias-controlled multiplex PCR, was used to amplify TCRbeta CDR3 regions from genomic DNA. Processing in the source paper ran as follows. The number of nucleated cells in each sample was estimated by amplification of reference gene primers within the assay. Sequence reads were collapsed and filtered to measure the absolute abundance of every unique TCRbeta CDR3 rearrangement. For each sample, productive Simpson clonality was calculated as the square root of Simpson's diversity index over productive rearrangements. The immuneACCESS repertoire file appears here via TCRdb, limited to in-frame rearrangements. These files lack a portion of the clones; in checked studies, under half of the deficit traces to unresolved V genes, and the cause of the others is not known. V and J calls and clone size are those listed in that table; D and trimming were worked out from the DNA. This sample has some 240,000 clones in its table, and 80% of those were observed once. More than 10% of the sample rests with the top ten.

Comment on this clone: Its antigen is not yet known. Within one base of it there is no much larger clone, and no base qualities were kept.

Broader findings and caveats from the paper: How much clinical and demographic metadata was included differed by source and by participant, and the metadata was provided uncurated.

The collaborating institutions used their own protocols to collect whole blood in K2EDTA tubes. For TCRbeta analysis, collaborator samples were shipped as frozen whole blood, as isolated PBMCs, or as DNA extracted from either sample type. Source material: peripheral blood. This receptor chain uses TRBV3-1 (or the pseudogene TRBV3-2) and TRBJ2-3; possibly the D gene is TRBD2, per 7 matching bases. The receptor was derived from a human donor in a cohort sampled during active COVID-19. The DNA sequence is TGTGCCAGCAGCCCTCATGGGGGAGGGGGGTCAGATACGCAGTATTTT. This translates into CASSPHGGGGSDTQYF.